This T cell receptor (beta chain) was captured by sequencing in a study of early T cells in non-severe SARS-CoV-2 infection. About the study: From unsorted whole blood, bulk RNA was sequenced, and the chains remained unpaired. Points from the study as a whole: VDJdb matching, biased toward anti-spike CD8 responses, missed private and CD4 specificities.

A note on this clonotype: Its matching antigen is unknown.

The protocol attached unique molecular identifiers to individual cDNA molecules. TCRdb called the 5' RACE reads again in MiXCR, with one record for every CDR3 protein. Found here are around 67,000 distinct CDR3 sequences, 11% of them singletons; the top ten hold 5% to 7%. Sequences were derived from whole blood, sampled at baseline. The sequence came from an adult who was a healthcare worker with PCR-confirmed SARS-CoV-2 infection or an uninfected control (not recorded which).

CDR3 protein: CASSYKGTDTQYF. In nucleotides, the CDR3 is TGTGCCAGCAGCTACAAGGGGACAGATACGCAGTATTTT. The chain recombines TRBV7-6 with TRBJ2-3; tentatively, D is TRBD1 (5 bases). The germline V gene has CDR1 SGHVS and CDR2 FNYEAQ. Trimming took off 4 bases at V and 3 bases at J, with 8 bases between the two ends. CDR3 length: 13 amino acids.